These 3 T cell receptor beta chains share one sample of origin, sequenced in a study of blood T cells in healthy people across ages. The authors ran a second PCR of about 6 to 11 cycles using a sample-barcoded 5' primer and a J-beta primer mix. One entry per CDR3 protein, called by TCRdb with MiXCR from the 5' RACE reads. This sample yields 1.5 million to 1.9 million distinct CDR3 sequences, of which 42% are seen a single time; about 4% belongs to the top ten. The material sequenced was blood. All receptors derive from a woman aged 18-29 years in good health.

V and J are TRBV10-3 and TRBJ2-7; no definite D call. The J call is in doubt because the DNA end fits TRBJ2-5 better. The germline V gene encodes CDR1 ENHRY and CDR2 SYGVKD. The CDR3 extends over 14 amino acids. In DNA form, the CDR3 reads TGTGCCACCTGTTGTACCGAACCTCGGGAGACCCAGTACTTC. This translates into CATCCTEPRETQYF.

The V and J genes are TRBV27 and TRBJ2-1, with 10 bases aligning to TRBD2. Germline assignment: CDR1 MNHEY and CDR2 SMNVEV (reference sequence). CDR3 length equals 15 residues. V was clipped by 2 bases and J by 9 bases; unmatched bases: 7. The CDR3 sequence is CASSLVGGLACEQFF. The CDR3 DNA is TGTGCCAGCAGTTTAGTGGGGGGACTAGCGTGTGAGCAGTTCTTC.

The genes are TRBV29-1 and TRBJ1-1; D unresolved. Germline values: CDR1 SQVTM, CDR2 ANQGSEA. The V and J ends lost 4 bases and 2 bases respectively, with 11 bases between them. The CDR3 sequence is 13 residues long. In DNA, the CDR3 is TGCAGCGTTGCCCACTTGGTTAACACTGAAGCTTTCTTT. Its translation: CSVAHLVNTEAFF.